These T cell receptor beta chains were read from a single sample in a study of PD-L1 blockade in urothelial cancer. Sequenced by immunoSEQ multiplex PCR; TCRdb stores in-frame clones only, minus some. The table includes about 45,000 clones, about 91% detected once. The specimen comprised PBMCs, sampled around atezolizumab (anti-PD-L1) treatment. The receptors stem from a man older than 75 with urothelial cancer. CDR3s leave out the opening cysteine and the closing phenylalanine or tryptophan.

J gene,V gene,CDR3 protein
TRBJ2-1,TRBV7-8,ASSPEVLAGGEQQF
TRBJ2-7,TRBV11-2,ASSLTRDYEQY
TRBJ2-7,TRBV27,ASRDPRLAGEQY
TRBJ1-1,TRBV11-2,ASSPRTDTEAF
TRBJ2-3,TRBV18,ASSSNTDTQY
TRBJ2-3,TRBV7-8,ASSLAGGGAVIIGDTQY
TRBJ2-3,TRBV6-1,ASSGRLAGEEDTQY
TRBJ2-1,TRBV2,ASSEKRGTYNEQF
TRBJ2-1,TRBV6-5,ASSYSQGGGNNEQF
TRBJ2-2,TRBV27,ASSRNIMNTGELF
TRBJ2-2,TRBV5-1,ASSLGTSGLAGELF
TRBJ1-5,TRBV2,ASHGQGGNQPQH
TRBJ2-3,TRBV7-9,ASSRGLAGVSLTDTQY
TRBJ1-2,TRBV30,AWSVGQGYGYT
TRBJ2-7,TRBV2,ASGGGGSAHEQY
TRBJ1-5,TRBV7-9,ASSLESRNQPQH
TRBJ1-6,TRBV5-8,ASSFFLVGGRGGSPLH
TRBJ2-7,TRBV5-1,ASSWSPGTGGEQY
TRBJ2-3,TRBV2,ASGGGRLSTDTQY
TRBJ1-5,TRBV4-2,ASSLGQGRNQPQH
TRBJ2-7,TRBV4-2,ASSQQTGTSNRYEQY
TRBJ2-7,TRBV5-1,ASSLTGQSYEQY
TRBJ2-1,TRBV9,ASSVGQGAYNEQF
TRBJ2-3,TRBV4-1,ASSPSPSSDTQY
TRBJ2-2,TRBV7-8,ASSFRDRLTGELF
TRBJ1-5,TRBV28,ASSLGTGGGQPQH
TRBJ1-1,TRBV6-4,ASRPGQGAVEAF
TRBJ2-7,TRBV7-2,ASSLLAGSSYEQY
TRBJ2-2,TRBV6-6,AGRLATGELF
TRBJ1-5,TRBV6-1,ASKLRGSNQPQH
TRBJ1-3,TRBV27,ASSFLPLGQGSGNTIY
TRBJ1-5,TRBV11-1,ASSLTGNQPQH
TRBJ1-3,TRBV7-8,ASCPDSYSGNTIY
TRBJ2-1,TRBV11-2,ASSLETVSRGKYNNEQF
TRBJ1-1,TRBV7-9,ASSLFSGPEAF
TRBJ2-3,TRBV6-5,ASSYSLAGADTQY
TRBJ1-2,TRBV29-1,SVGGLANYGYT
TRBJ1-4,TRBV5-6,ASSRRTVLNEKLF
TRBJ2-3,TRBV9,ASSVGLWDTTTDTQY
TRBJ2-3,TRBV5-6,ASSLGGRAGDTQY
TRBJ2-3,TRBV30,AWGLAGPDTQY
TRBJ1-2,TRBV30,AWSIRTAYT
TRBJ2-4,TRBV11-2,ASSPGAKNIQY
TRBJ2-1,TRBV5-1,ASSSYGGDMNNEQF
TRBJ2-5,TRBV21-1,ASSKGGLAGWFPQY
TRBJ1-5,TRBV10-3,AISLGQVNQPQH